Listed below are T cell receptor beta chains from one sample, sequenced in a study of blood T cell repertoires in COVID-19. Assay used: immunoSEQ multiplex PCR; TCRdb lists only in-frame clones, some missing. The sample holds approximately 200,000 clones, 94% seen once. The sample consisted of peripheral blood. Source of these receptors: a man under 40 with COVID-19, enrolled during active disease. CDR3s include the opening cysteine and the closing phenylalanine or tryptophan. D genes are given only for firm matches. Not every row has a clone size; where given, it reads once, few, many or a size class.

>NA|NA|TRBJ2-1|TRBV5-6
CASSLVHEDEQFF
TGTGCCAGCAGCTTGGTGCATGAGGATGAGCAGTTCTTC
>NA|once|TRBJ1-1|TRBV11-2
CASSFNRNGETEAFF
TGTGCCAGCAGCTTTAACAGAAACGGGGAGACTGAAGCTTTCTTT
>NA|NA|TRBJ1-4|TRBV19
CASTPPRGEKLFF
TGTGCCAGTACCCCCCCGCGGGGTGAAAAACTGTTTTTT
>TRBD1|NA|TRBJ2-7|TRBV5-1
CASSATGTDYEQYF
TGCGCCAGCAGCGCTACCGGGACAGACTACGAGCAGTACTTC
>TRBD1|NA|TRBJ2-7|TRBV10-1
CANTRRQGRYEQYF
TGCGCTAATACCCGGCGACAGGGGCGATACGAGCAGTACTTC
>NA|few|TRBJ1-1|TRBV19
CASSYRVNTEAFF
TGTGCCAGTAGTTACAGGGTGAACACTGAAGCTTTCTTT
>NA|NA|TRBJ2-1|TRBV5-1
CASALSPRDNEQFF
TGCGCCAGCGCCCTTTCGCCCCGGGACAATGAGCAGTTCTTC
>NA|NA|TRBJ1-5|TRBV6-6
CASSKMRVSDQPQHF
TGTGCCAGCAGCAAAATGAGGGTCTCGGATCAGCCCCAGCATTTT
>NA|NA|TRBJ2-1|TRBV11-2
CASSPASSAVF
TGTGCCAGCAGCCCCGCCTCGAGCGCGGTCTTC
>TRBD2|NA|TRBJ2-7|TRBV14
CASSHNEYWWEGRNEQYF
TGTGCCAGCAGCCACAACGAATATTGGTGGGAGGGACGGAACGAGCAGTACTTC
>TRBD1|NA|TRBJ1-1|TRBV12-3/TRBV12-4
CASMQGAAEAFF
TGTGCCAGCATGCAGGGGGCGGCTGAAGCTTTCTTT
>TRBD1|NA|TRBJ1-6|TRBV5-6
CASSGTGDNSPLHF
TGTGCCAGCAGCGGTACAGGGGATAATTCACCCCTCCACTTT
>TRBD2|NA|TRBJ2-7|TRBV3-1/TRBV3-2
CASSQGGGRYEQYF
TGTGCCAGCAGCCAAGGCGGGGGGCGTTACGAGCAGTACTTC
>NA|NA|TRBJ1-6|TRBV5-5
CASSWTGVGSPLHF
TGTGCCAGCAGCTGGACGGGGGTAGGGTCACCCCTCCACTTT
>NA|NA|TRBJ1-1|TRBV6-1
CASSEVTEAFF
TGTGCCAGCAGTGAAGTAACTGAAGCTTTCTTT
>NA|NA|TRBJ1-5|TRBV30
CAWSRGFDNQPQHF
TGTGCCTGGAGCAGGGGTTTTGACAATCAGCCCCAGCATTTT
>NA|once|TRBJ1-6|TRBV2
CASSEALIGGSPLHF
TGTGCCAGCAGTGAAGCGCTTATCGGGGGTTCACCCCTCCACTTT
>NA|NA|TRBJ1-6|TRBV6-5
CASSYVQGNSPLHF
TGTGCCAGCAGTTACGTGCAGGGTAATTCACCCCTCCACTTT
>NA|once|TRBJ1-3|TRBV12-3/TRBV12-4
CASSLGRGTIYF
TGTGCCAGCAGTTTAGGAAGAGGCACCATATATTTT
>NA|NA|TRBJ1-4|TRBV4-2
CASSPGVGENEKLFF
TGTGCCAGCAGCCCTGGGGTGGGAGAGAATGAAAAACTGTTTTTT
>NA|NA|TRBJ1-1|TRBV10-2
CASSESRGGHMNTEAFF
TGCGCCAGCAGTGAGTCAAGGGGAGGACACATGAACACTGAAGCTTTCTTT
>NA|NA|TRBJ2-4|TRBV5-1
CASSLTHRELAKNIQYF
TGCGCCAGCAGCTTGACCCACCGGGAACTAGCCAAAAACATTCAGTACTTC
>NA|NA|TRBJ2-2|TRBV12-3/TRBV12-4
CASRFSSFGELFF
TGTGCCAGCAGGTTCTCTTCGTTCGGGGAGCTGTTTTTT
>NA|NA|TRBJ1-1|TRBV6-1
CASSEERGTEAFF
TGTGCCAGCAGTGAGGAACGGGGTACTGAAGCTTTCTTT
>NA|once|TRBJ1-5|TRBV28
CASSFGNSNQPQHF
TGTGCCAGCAGTTTTGGCAATAGCAATCAGCCCCAGCATTTT
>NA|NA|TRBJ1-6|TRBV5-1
CASRFEYNSPLHF
TGCGCCAGCAGATTCGAGTATAATTCACCCCTCCACTTT
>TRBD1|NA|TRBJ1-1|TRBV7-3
CASSVGQDTEAFF
TGTGCCAGCAGCGTAGGACAGGACACTGAAGCTTTCTTT
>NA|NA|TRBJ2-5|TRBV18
CASSPPARKRETQYF
TGTGCCAGCTCACCACCGGCCAGGAAAAGAGAGACCCAGTACTTC
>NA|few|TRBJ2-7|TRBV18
CASSPQDSSYEQYF
TGTGCCAGCTCACCCCAGGACAGCTCCTACGAGCAGTACTTC
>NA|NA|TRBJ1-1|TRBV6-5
CASFLRGGDTEAFF
TGTGCCAGTTTTCTGAGGGGAGGGGACACTGAAGCTTTCTTT
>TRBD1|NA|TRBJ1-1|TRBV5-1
CASSFGMGQGATEAFF
TGCGCCAGCAGCTTCGGGATGGGACAGGGGGCCACTGAAGCTTTCTTT
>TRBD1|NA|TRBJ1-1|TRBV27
CASSFYTPQGLRGVMNTEAFF
TGTGCCAGCAGCTTTTATACTCCCCAGGGGCTCAGGGGGGTCATGAACACTGAAGCTTTCTTT
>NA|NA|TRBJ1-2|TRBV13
CASSSRTAFGYTF
TGTGCCAGCAGCTCCCGGACAGCCTTTGGCTACACCTTC
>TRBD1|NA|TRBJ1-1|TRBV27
CASSVSSDRAEAFF
TGTGCCAGCAGTGTATCCTCAGACAGGGCTGAAGCTTTCTTT
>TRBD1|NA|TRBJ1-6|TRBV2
CASTLNPGTGLDSPLHF
TGTGCCAGCACCTTAAACCCCGGGACAGGGTTAGATTCACCCCTCCACTTT
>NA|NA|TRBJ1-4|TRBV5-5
CASSFLRDHNEKLFF
TGTGCCAGCAGCTTTCTCAGGGATCATAATGAAAAACTGTTTTTT
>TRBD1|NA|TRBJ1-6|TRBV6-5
CASRGGTGGHSPLHF
TGTGCCAGCAGGGGAGGGACAGGGGGGCACTCACCCCTCCACTTT
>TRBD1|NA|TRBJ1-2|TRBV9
CASSPGQVAGGYTF
TGTGCCAGCAGCCCCGGACAGGTGGCGGGAGGCTACACCTTC
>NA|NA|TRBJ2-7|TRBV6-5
CASRTGIHTYEQYF
TGTGCCAGCAGGACAGGTATACACACCTACGAGCAGTACTTC
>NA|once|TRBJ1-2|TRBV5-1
CASSPPTGSYGYTF
TGCGCCAGCAGCCCGCCTACAGGGTCCTATGGCTACACCTTC
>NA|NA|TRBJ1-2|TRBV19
CASRAGNYGYTF
TGTGCCAGTAGGGCGGGGAACTATGGCTACACCTTC
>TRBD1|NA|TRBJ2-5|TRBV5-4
CASSYEEDRGGETQYF
TGTGCCAGCAGCTACGAGGAGGACAGGGGAGGAGAGACCCAGTACTTC
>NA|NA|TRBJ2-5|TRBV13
CASSLKAGRRETQYF
TGTGCCAGCAGCTTAAAGGCGGGGCGACGGGAGACCCAGTACTTC
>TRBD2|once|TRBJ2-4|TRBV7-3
CASSPFSGRENIQYF
TGTGCCAGCAGCCCATTCTCGGGGAGGGAAAACATTCAGTACTTC
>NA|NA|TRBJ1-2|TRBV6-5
CASRATGDYGYTF
TGTGCCAGCAGGGCAACAGGTGACTATGGCTACACCTTC
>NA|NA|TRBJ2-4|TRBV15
CATSGRLKNIQYF
TGTGCCACCAGCGGAAGACTGAAAAACATTCAGTACTTC
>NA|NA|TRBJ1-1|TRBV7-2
CASSFRQGTEAFF
TGTGCCAGCAGCTTTCGTCAGGGGACTGAAGCTTTCTTT
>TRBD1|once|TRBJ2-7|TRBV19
CASRSGTGIEEQYF
TGTGCCAGTAGATCCGGGACAGGGATCGAGGAGCAGTACTTC
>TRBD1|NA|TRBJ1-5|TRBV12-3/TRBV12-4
CASSRQGDQPQHF
TGTGCCAGCAGTCGACAGGGGGATCAGCCCCAGCATTTT
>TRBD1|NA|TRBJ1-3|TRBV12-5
CASVPDRVSGNTIYF
TGTGCTAGTGTCCCAGACAGGGTCTCTGGAAACACCATATATTTT
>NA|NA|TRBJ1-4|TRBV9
CASSVGVDNEKLFF
TGTGCCAGCAGCGTGGGCGTTGATAATGAAAAACTGTTTTTT
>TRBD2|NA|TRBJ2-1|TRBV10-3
CATGGGTSSYNEQFF
TGTGCCACCGGCGGGGGGACTAGCTCCTACAATGAGCAGTTCTTC